This T cell receptor (beta chain) stems from a study of blood T cell repertoires in COVID-19. About the research overall: Sample material is recorded as cDNA or gDNA derived from T cells, B-cell-depleted T cells, or PBMCs.

CDR1 KGHSH and CDR2 LQKENI come from the germline V gene. J lost 5 bases, V lost 1 base, and 2 bases had no gene match. This CDR3 comprises 16 residues. Some clones are missing from TCRdb's copy, which holds only in-frame ones; the method was immunoSEQ multiplex PCR. Of 240,000 or so clones detected, 70% to 80% appear once; the ten largest clones hold about 3.1%. The chain employs TRBV18 and TRBJ2-1, with 13 bases identical to TRBD2. The source material was peripheral blood. The source of this sequence is a woman of 80 years or more with acute or convalescent COVID-19. CDR3 sequence reads: CASSPRTSGGHNEQFF. CDR3 nucleotides: TGTGCCAGCTCACCACGGACTAGCGGGGGACACAATGAGCAGTTCTTC.